The clone carrying this T cell receptor beta chain was seen a few times. These data are taken from a study of OX40 agonist ivuxolimab in advanced cancers. The method was immunoSEQ multiplex PCR; TCRdb's version includes in-frame clones alone and lacks a portion of them. This table has approximately 57,000 clones, about 87% appearing once. This CDR3 is 15 amino acids long. V lost 5 bases and J 0 bases, leaving 10 bases between the germline ends. The germline V gene has CDR1 LNHDA and CDR2 SQIVND (reference sequence). This specimen was CD4+ or CD8+ T cells sorted from blood, taken in a trial of the OX40 agonist ivuxolimab. The receptor's source is an adult with an advanced solid tumor such as melanoma, head and neck, liver or kidney cancer. J is TRBJ2-2 and V is TRBV19, with D possibly TRBD2 on 6 matching bases. CDR3 sequence: CASSGAGSNTGELFF. Here the CDR3 DNA reads TGTGCCAGTAGTGGAGCGGGCTCGAACACCGGGGAGCTGTTTTTT.